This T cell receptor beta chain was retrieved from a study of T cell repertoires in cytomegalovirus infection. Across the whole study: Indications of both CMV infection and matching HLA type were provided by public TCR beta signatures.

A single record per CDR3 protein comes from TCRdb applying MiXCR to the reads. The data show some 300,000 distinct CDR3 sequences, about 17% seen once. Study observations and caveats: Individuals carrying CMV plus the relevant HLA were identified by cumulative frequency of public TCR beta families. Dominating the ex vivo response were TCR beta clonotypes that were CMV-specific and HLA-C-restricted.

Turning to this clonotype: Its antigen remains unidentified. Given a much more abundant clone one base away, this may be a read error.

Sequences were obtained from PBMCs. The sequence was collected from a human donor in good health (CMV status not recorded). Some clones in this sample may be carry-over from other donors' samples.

The CDR3 reads CASSLNPNSKQPQHF. The CDR3 DNA is TGTGCCAGCAGCTTAAACCCAAATAGCAAACAGCCCCAGCATTTT. This chain connects TRBV7-2 to TRBJ1-5; D gene unclear. This CDR3 contains 15 residues. Per the germline V gene, CDR1 is SGHTA and CDR2 is FQGNSA.